This T cell receptor (beta chain) comes out of a study of beta chain features in type 1 diabetes. The entirety of the isolated RNA underwent reverse transcription, so expressed TCRB transcripts were sequenced. Clones were sequenced by immunoSEQ multiplex PCR, and TCRdb holds only the in-frame ones, with some missing. The sample includes a few hundred thousand clones, roughly 13% seen only once; the top ten take over 0.008%. This CDR3 is built from 15 residues. Germline V lookup: CDR1 SGDLS, CDR2 YYNGEE. Trimming removed 1 base at V and 1 base at J, with 9 bases between. This clone came up a few times. The antigen remains unidentified. The same CDR3 can be traced to other DNA sequences in this sample. General study findings and limits: When Type 1 diabetes patients were examined, their TCRB CDR3s proved moderately but significantly shorter in all four CD4+ subsets.

This clonotype was sampled from a woman between 18 and 29 years old with type 1 diabetes. The sequenced sample was naive CD4+ T cells from blood. The rearrangement links TRBV9 to TRBJ2-1; possibly TRBD2 for D (6 bases). CDR3 region: CASSVLGGSYNEQFF. The DNA for the CDR3 is TGTGCCAGCAGCGTATTGGGAGGTTCCTACAATGAGCAGTTCTTC. Variable domain in full (rest from reference TRBV9 and TRBJ2-1): DSGVTQTPKHLITATGQRVTLRCSPRSGDLSVYWYQQSLDQGLQFLIQYYNGEERAKGNILERFSAQQFPDLHSELNLSSLELGDSALYFCASSVLGGSYNEQFFGPGTRLTVL.